These T cell receptor beta chains were read from a single sample in a study of blood T cell repertoires in COVID-19. This table comes from immunoSEQ multiplex PCR, and its TCRdb copy is limited to in-frame clones, with some not included. This sample has roughly 50,000 clones, with about 90% found just once. The sequencing input was peripheral blood. Receptors originate from a woman in her fifties or sixties with active or convalescent COVID-19. CDR3s include the opening cysteine and the closing phenylalanine or tryptophan. Fields, in order: V gene, D gene, clone size, J gene, CDR3 DNA, CDR3 protein. D genes are given only for firm matches. Some rows mark clone size as missing; the rest say once, few, many or name a class of expanded clone.

TRBV2,TRBD1,-,TRBJ1-2,TGTGCCGGCTGTGACAGGGGCAATCTTTATGGCTACACCTTC,CAGCDRGNLYGYTF
TRBV30,TRBD2,-,TRBJ2-3,TGTGCCTGGAAATCCAGCGGGGGGGGAAATACGCAGTATTTT,CAWKSSGGGNTQYF
TRBV28,TRBD2,-,TRBJ2-7,TGTGCCAGCACCCCGACCGGGACTACCAACTACGAGCAGTACTTC,CASTPTGTTNYEQYF
TRBV5-1,TRBD1,-,TRBJ1-6,TGCGCCAGCAGCTTGGACACACAGGGGGCGCAGATTAATTCACCCCTCCACTTT,CASSLDTQGAQINSPLHF
TRBV29-1,-,-,TRBJ1-1,TGCAGCGCTGCGAGGAACACGGGTGAAGCTTTCTTT,CSAARNTGEAFF
TRBV4-1,TRBD1,-,TRBJ1-4,TGCGCCAGCAGCCAAGTTGGGACAGGGGCCATGCCGGGTGAAAAACTGTTTTTT,CASSQVGTGAMPGEKLFF
TRBV30,-,once,TRBJ2-7,TGTGCCTGGAGTAAAGCAGGAGGTTACGAGCAGTACTTC,CAWSKAGGYEQYF
TRBV20-1,-,-,TRBJ2-7,TGCAGTGCTATCATAGCTCCTGAGCAGTACTTC,CSAIIAPEQYF
TRBV7-2,-,-,TRBJ1-5,TGTGCCAGCAGCCCCGGCAGGGCCTCAAATCAGCCCCAGCATTTT,CASSPGRASNQPQHF
TRBV25-1,TRBD2,-,TRBJ2-2,TGTGCCAGCAGAACTAGCGGGAGTAACACCGGGGAGCTGTTTTTT,CASRTSGSNTGELFF
TRBV3-1/TRBV3-2,-,-,TRBJ1-5,TGTGCCAGCAGCCAGAGCCCCATGTCGGGTCAGCCCCAGCATTTT,CASSQSPMSGQPQHF
TRBV7-3,TRBD1,-,TRBJ1-2,TGTGCCAGCAGCCCGGGGACAGGGGCTAACTATGGCTACACCTTC,CASSPGTGANYGYTF
TRBV5-1,TRBD1,-,TRBJ1-1,TGCGCCAGCAGCTTCGCCCTAGGACAGGCTGGGGCTTTCTTT,CASSFALGQAGAFF
TRBV15,-,-,TRBJ1-1,TGTGCCACCAGCATCTTTGCGGGGGGCACTGAAGCTTTCTTT,CATSIFAGGTEAFF
TRBV28,TRBD1,-,TRBJ2-7,TGTGCCAGCAGCCAAACAGGGGCCCTCTCCTACGAGCAGTACTTC,CASSQTGALSYEQYF
TRBV5-8,-,-,TRBJ2-1,TGTGCCAGCAGCTTGTTCAGGTCGGAGGGCTACAATGAGCAGTTCTTC,CASSLFRSEGYNEQFF
TRBV12-3/TRBV12-4,-,-,TRBJ1-1,TGTGCCAGCAGTTCTACAGGGCGGGCTGAAGCTTTCTTT,CASSSTGRAEAFF
TRBV28,TRBD1,-,TRBJ1-2,TGTGCCAGCAGTTTAAGGACAGGGGGAGGGGGCTACACCTTC,CASSLRTGGGGYTF
TRBV28,TRBD1,-,TRBJ2-7,TGTGCCAGTTTCGGAAGGGGACAGGGGTCCTACGAGCAGTACTTC,CASFGRGQGSYEQYF
TRBV25-1,-,-,TRBJ2-7,TGTGCCAGCAGTGAATGGGGGACATCGTCTCACGAGCAGTACTTC,CASSEWGTSSHEQYF
TRBV29-1,TRBD1,-,TRBJ2-5,TGCAGCGTCCCACAGGGGCAAGAGACCCAGTACTTC,CSVPQGQETQYF
TRBV6-5,TRBD2,few,TRBJ2-1,TGTGCCAGCAGTTACTCTCCTAGCGGATACGAGCAGTTCTTC,CASSYSPSGYEQFF
TRBV7-9,-,-,TRBJ1-5,TGTGCCAGCAGCTTAGGGACTTCCAGTAGCAATCAGCCCCAGCATTTT,CASSLGTSSSNQPQHF
TRBV24-1,-,-,TRBJ2-1,TGTGCCACCAGTGAAGGGGACAATGAGCAGTTCTTC,CATSEGDNEQFF
TRBV29-1,-,once,TRBJ1-1,TGCAGCGCCTCTCCTCTTATAAACACTGAAGCTTTCTTT,CSASPLINTEAFF
TRBV19,-,-,TRBJ1-2,TGTGCCAGTAGGGGAACGGTAACGGGAAACTATGGCTACACCTTC,CASRGTVTGNYGYTF
TRBV6-5,TRBD1,-,TRBJ1-2,TGTGCCAGCAGTTACCCGGGACAGGGTGGTGGCTACACCTTC,CASSYPGQGGGYTF
TRBV18,TRBD2,-,TRBJ2-7,TGTGCCAGCTCACGGGGGGGTGATTTCTACGAGCAGTACTTC,CASSRGGDFYEQYF
TRBV3-1/TRBV3-2,TRBD1,once,TRBJ1-5,TGTGCCAGCAGCCCTCAGGAGGGGGCGACTCAGCCCCAGCATTTT,CASSPQEGATQPQHF
TRBV5-4,TRBD2,-,TRBJ2-1,TGTGCCAGCAGCCTTGGACTAGCGGGGGGACTTTCCAACAATGAGCAGTTCTTC,CASSLGLAGGLSNNEQFF
TRBV5-1,-,-,TRBJ2-1,TGCGCCAGCAGCCCGGAGTACGGGAGACGGTACAATGAGCAGTTCTTC,CASSPEYGRRYNEQFF
TRBV18,TRBD1,once,TRBJ1-1,TGTGCCAGCTCCCTGGACAGGGGGTCGGGGACTGAAGCTTTCTTT,CASSLDRGSGTEAFF
TRBV5-1,-,-,TRBJ2-7,TGCGCCAGCAGCCGGGGAACACCTAACAGCTACGAGCAGTACTTC,CASSRGTPNSYEQYF
TRBV7-3,TRBD1,-,TRBJ2-1,TGTGCCAGCAGCTCACCCGCGACAGGGATAGGGCAGTTCTTC,CASSSPATGIGQFF
TRBV30,-,-,TRBJ2-1,TGTGCCTGGAGTGTAGGTCTCACTACCGTGCACAATGAGCAGTTCTTC,CAWSVGLTTVHNEQFF
TRBV6-5,TRBD2,-,TRBJ2-1,TGTGCCAGCAGTTACGAAGGCGGCGGGGGAAGGAAGCAGTTCTTC,CASSYEGGGGRKQFF
TRBV6-2/TRBV6-3,-,once,TRBJ1-1,TGTGCCAGCAGTTACGGACAGAACACTGAAGCTTTCTTT,CASSYGQNTEAFF
TRBV23-1,-,-,TRBJ2-3,TGCGCCAGCAGTCGGGTCGGCAGGGGAGGGATGGATACGCAGTATTTT,CASSRVGRGGMDTQYF
TRBV15,TRBD2,once,TRBJ2-7,TGTGCCACCAGCAGGGGACTAGCGGAGATCTACGAGCAGTACTTC,CATSRGLAEIYEQYF
TRBV6-5,-,-,TRBJ1-1,TGTGCCAGCAGTTACGGGGGGACTGAAGCTTTCTTT,CASSYGGTEAFF
TRBV6-5,-,few,TRBJ1-2,TGTGCCAGCGGCCAACAGGGTCGCGGCTACACCTTC,CASGQQGRGYTF
TRBV4-1,TRBD1,-,TRBJ1-5,TGCGCCAGCAGCCAAGAGCGGGGGACAGGGCTCCCGGAGCCCCAGCATTTT,CASSQERGTGLPEPQHF
TRBV30,TRBD1,-,TRBJ1-6,TGTGCCTGGAGTGACAGGGGCGGAAATTCACCCCTCCACTTT,CAWSDRGGNSPLHF
TRBV19,TRBD1,-,TRBJ2-4,TGTGCCAGTCGGGACAGGGGGGCCAAAAACATTCAGTACTTC,CASRDRGAKNIQYF
TRBV7-9,TRBD1,-,TRBJ1-2,TGTGCCAGCAGCCAGACAGGGATGGTTAGGGGCTACACCTTC,CASSQTGMVRGYTF
TRBV28,TRBD1,-,TRBJ1-2,TGTGCCAGCAGGACGGGACAGAACTATGGCTACACCTTC,CASRTGQNYGYTF
TRBV6-5,TRBD1,-,TRBJ2-7,TGTGCCAGCAGCGCCTGGACAGGAGCCTACGAGCAGTACTTC,CASSAWTGAYEQYF
TRBV27,-,once,TRBJ1-5,TGTGCCAGCAGTTTACAGGGTACAGGCAATCAGCCCCAGCATTTT,CASSLQGTGNQPQHF
TRBV3-1/TRBV3-2,TRBD1,once,TRBJ1-4,TGTGCCAGCAGCCAATCACAGGGGGCAGGTGAAAAACTGTTTTTT,CASSQSQGAGEKLFF
TRBV7-3,TRBD1,-,TRBJ1-2,TGTGCCAGCAGCTCGCAAGCAGGGGGACGCTATGGCTACACCTTC,CASSSQAGGRYGYTF
TRBV20-1,-,-,TRBJ2-3,TGCAGTGCTAGTCCAGGGGGCACAGATACGCAGTATTTT,CSASPGGTDTQYF
TRBV7-2,-,-,TRBJ2-1,TGTGCCAGCAGTTCCAGTTGGGGCAATCGGCGGAATGAGCAGTTCTTC,CASSSSWGNRRNEQFF
TRBV27,TRBD1,-,TRBJ1-5,TGTGCCAGCAGTTTACGAGGACAGGCCTATCAGCCCCAGCATTTT,CASSLRGQAYQPQHF
TRBV10-3,-,few,TRBJ1-1,TGTGCCATCAGTGGTCAGGGGATGAACACTGAAGCTTTCTTT,CAISGQGMNTEAFF
TRBV28,TRBD2,-,TRBJ2-3,TGTGCCAGCACTCGAGCGGGAGGCCTAGATACGCAGTATTTT,CASTRAGGLDTQYF
TRBV7-2,-,-,TRBJ1-5,TGTGCCAGCAGCCCTGGGGGGGGAAAGCAGCCCCAGCATTTT,CASSPGGGKQPQHF
TRBV5-5,-,-,TRBJ2-5,TGTGCCAGCAGCTCGGACCCCACGGAAAGGGGCCAAGAGACCCAGTACTTC,CASSSDPTERGQETQYF
TRBV28,TRBD1,few,TRBJ2-1,TGTGCCAGCAGTCCCGGGACAGGGTCCTACAATGAGCAGTTCTTC,CASSPGTGSYNEQFF